What follows are 9 T cell receptor beta chains derived from one specimen sequenced in a study of CD8 T cells in Susac syndrome. Random hexamers served to reverse transcribe roughly 0.45 to 1 ug RNA. TCRdb reprocessed the immunoSEQ multiplex PCR reads with MiXCR, giving one entry per CDR3 protein. Seen here are a few hundred thousand distinct CDR3 sequences, under 95% observed once, and the top ten hold about 0.07%. Sequenced material: CD4+ T cells from PBMCs. The origin of the receptors is a human donor with multiple sclerosis.

DNA for the CDR3: TGTGCCTCCTCAACCGGGACTAGCGGCAATGAGCAGTTCTTC. It is translated as CASSTGTSGNEQFF. The chain combines TRBV30 with TRBJ2-1; 11 bases line up with TRBD2. The CDR3 extends over 14 amino acids. Germline assignment: CDR1 GTSNPN and CDR2 SVGIG (reference sequence). The V gene end was trimmed by 7 bases and the J gene end by 6 bases; junction bases not matched to a gene: 8.

V gene TRBV5-6 combines with J gene TRBJ2-1; D remains unclear. CDR1 SGHDT and CDR2 YYEEEE come from the germline V gene. This CDR3 is built from 12 residues. V was shortened by 5 bases and J by 9 bases, with 12 bases between the two germline ends. CDR3 sequence: CASSLPRSEQFF. CDR3 coding DNA: TGTGCCAGCAGTCTTCCGAGGAGTGAGCAGTTCTTC.

The V call is TRBV6-1, the J call TRBJ2-4; 13 nucleotides agree with TRBD2. After removal of 6 bases from V and 3 bases from J, the junction contained 8 bases not matched to a gene. Germline V gives CDR1 MNHNS, CDR2 SASEGT. This CDR3 has 17 residues. In nucleotides, the CDR3 is TGTGCCAGCAGATCGACTAGCGGGAGGCTCGTCAAAAACATTCAGTACTTC. It codes for CASRSTSGRLVKNIQYF.

The chain joins TRBV11-2 to TRBJ2-1; TRBD2 agrees at 8 bases. The V gene end was trimmed by 5 bases and the J gene end by 4 bases; junction bases not matched to a gene: 13. The germline V gene has CDR1 SGHAT and CDR2 FQNNGV. This CDR3 has 17 amino acids. CDR3 nucleotides: TGTGCCAGCAGCGTCCGGGAGGGTCGAGTTGGGTACAATGAGCAGTTCTTC. Translating it yields CASSVREGRVGYNEQFF.

This rearrangement joins TRBV30 to TRBJ1-1; 7 nucleotides align to TRBD1. The CDR3 has 10 amino acids. Germline V lookup: CDR1 GTSNPN, CDR2 SVGIG (reference sequence). Trimming at V came to 5 bases and at J to 13 bases, leaving 7 bases not matched to a gene. For the CDR3, the DNA is TGTGCCTGGGGTGACAGGGCCGTTTTCTTT. The encoded protein is CAWGDRAVFF.

This clonotype was recorded only once. V is TRBV7-9 and J is TRBJ2-7; TRBD2 might be the D (5 bases). V was shortened by 5 bases and J by 2 bases, with 13 bases between the two germline ends. This CDR3 comprises 14 residues. CDR1 and CDR2 from the germline V gene are SEHNR and FQNEAQ (reference sequence). In nucleotides, the CDR3 is TGTGCCAGCAGCGGCGGCGGGCAGCCCTACGAGCAGTACTTC. Its translation is CASSGGGQPYEQYF.

This clonotype was observed a single time. The V gene is TRBV12-3 or TRBV12-4, the J gene TRBJ2-1; TRBD2 might be the D (5 bases). The CDR3 extends over 14 amino acids. Trimming took 5 bases from V and 8 from J, leaving 16 bases between them. The DNA of the CDR3 is TGTGCCAGCAGTGTCACCCTTAGCGCCCATGAGCAGTTCTTC. This translates into CASSVTLSAHEQFF.

The rearrangement joins TRBV11-2 to TRBJ2-1; possibly TRBD2 for D (6 bases). The CDR3 is made up of 12 amino acids. Germline-derived CDR1 and CDR2 are SGHAT and FQNNGV. The V end was cut by 3 bases, the J end by 12 bases, with 12 bases between. This CDR3 is CASSLPSDSQFF. The CDR3 nucleotides read TGTGCCAGCAGCTTGCCTAGCGATTCGCAGTTCTTC.

This clonotype was observed a single time. V is TRBV7-9 and J is TRBJ1-4; D unclear. Looked up from germline, CDR1 is SEHNR and CDR2 is FQNEAQ (reference sequence). The CDR3 runs 13 residues. The ends were cut back, 9 bases at V and 0 bases at J, with 8 bases in the middle. The CDR3 here is CASTLATNEKLFF. CDR3 nucleotides: TGTGCCAGTACTCTTGCAACTAATGAAAAACTGTTTTTT.